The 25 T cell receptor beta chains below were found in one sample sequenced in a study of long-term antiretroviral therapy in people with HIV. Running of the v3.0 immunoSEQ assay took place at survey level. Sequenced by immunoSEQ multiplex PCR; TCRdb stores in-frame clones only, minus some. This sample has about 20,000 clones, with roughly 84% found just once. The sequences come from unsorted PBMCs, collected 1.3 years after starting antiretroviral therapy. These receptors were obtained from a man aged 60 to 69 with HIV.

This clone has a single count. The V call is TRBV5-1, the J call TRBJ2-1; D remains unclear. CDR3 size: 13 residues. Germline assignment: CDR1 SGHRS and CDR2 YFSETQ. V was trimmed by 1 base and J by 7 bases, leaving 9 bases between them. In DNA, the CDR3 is TGCGCCAGCAGCTTGCAGGTTGGGAATGAGCAGTTCTTC. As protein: CASSLQVGNEQFF.

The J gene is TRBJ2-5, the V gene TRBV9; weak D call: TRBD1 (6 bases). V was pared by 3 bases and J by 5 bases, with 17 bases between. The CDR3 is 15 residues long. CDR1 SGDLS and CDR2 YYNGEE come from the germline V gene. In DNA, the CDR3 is TGTGCCAGCAGCGCACAGGGTGCTATCTGGGAGACCCAGTACTTC. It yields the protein CASSAQGAIWETQYF.

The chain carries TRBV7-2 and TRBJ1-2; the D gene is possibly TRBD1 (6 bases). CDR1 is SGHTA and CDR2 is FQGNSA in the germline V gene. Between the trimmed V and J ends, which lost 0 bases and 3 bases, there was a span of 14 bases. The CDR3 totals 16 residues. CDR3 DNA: TGTGCCAGCAGCTTAGCGGGGGCAGGGTTGGACTATGGCTACACCTTC. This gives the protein CASSLAGAGLDYGYTF. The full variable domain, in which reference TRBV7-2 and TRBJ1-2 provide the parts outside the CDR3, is GAGVSQSPSNKVTEKGKDVELRCDPISGHTALYWYRQSLGQGLEFLIYFQGNSAPDKSGLPSDRFSAERTGGSVSTLTIQRTQQEDSAVYLCASSLAGAGLDYGYTFGSGTRLTVV.

This CDR3 is CASSPRSGDGSYNEQFF. The CDR3 bases are TGCGCCAGCAGCCCCAGGAGCGGGGATGGCTCCTACAATGAGCAGTTCTTC. The chain links TRBV5-1 to TRBJ2-1, with 7 bases matching TRBD2. In germline, CDR1 is SGHRS, CDR2 YFSETQ. This CDR3 has 17 amino acids. The V segment lost 4 bases and the J segment 0 bases; nucleotides outside the gene matches: 10.

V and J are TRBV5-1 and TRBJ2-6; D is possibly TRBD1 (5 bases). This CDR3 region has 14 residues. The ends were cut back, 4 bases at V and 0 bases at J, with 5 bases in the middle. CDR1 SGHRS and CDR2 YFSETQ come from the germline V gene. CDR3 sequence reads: CASSDSSGANVLTF. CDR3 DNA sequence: TGCGCCAGCAGCGACAGCTCTGGGGCCAACGTCCTGACTTTC.

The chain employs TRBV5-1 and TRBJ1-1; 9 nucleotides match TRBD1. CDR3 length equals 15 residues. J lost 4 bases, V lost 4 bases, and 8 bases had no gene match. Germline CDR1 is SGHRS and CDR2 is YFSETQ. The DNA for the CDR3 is TGCGCCAGCAGCCCAGTAGGGACAGGGAGCACTGAAGCTTTCTTT. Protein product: CASSPVGTGSTEAFF.

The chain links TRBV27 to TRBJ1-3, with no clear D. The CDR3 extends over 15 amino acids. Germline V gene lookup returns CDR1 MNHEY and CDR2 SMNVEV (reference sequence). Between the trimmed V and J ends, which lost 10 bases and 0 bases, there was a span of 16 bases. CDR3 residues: CATRETGSSGNTIYF. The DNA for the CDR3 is TGTGCCACCAGAGAGACGGGGAGCTCTGGAAACACCATATATTTT.

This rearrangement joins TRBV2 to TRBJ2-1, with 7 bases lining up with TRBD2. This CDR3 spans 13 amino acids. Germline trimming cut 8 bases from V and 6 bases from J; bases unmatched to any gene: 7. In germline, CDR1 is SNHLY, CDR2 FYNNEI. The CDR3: CASYTGTTNEQFF. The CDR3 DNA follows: TGTGCCAGCTACACCGGGACTACCAATGAGCAGTTCTTC.

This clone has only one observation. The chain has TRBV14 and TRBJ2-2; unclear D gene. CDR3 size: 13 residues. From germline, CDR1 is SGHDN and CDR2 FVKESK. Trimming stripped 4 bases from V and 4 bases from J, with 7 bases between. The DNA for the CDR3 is TGTGCCAGCAGCCCCCGGACCACCGGGGAGCTGTTTTTT. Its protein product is CASSPRTTGELFF.

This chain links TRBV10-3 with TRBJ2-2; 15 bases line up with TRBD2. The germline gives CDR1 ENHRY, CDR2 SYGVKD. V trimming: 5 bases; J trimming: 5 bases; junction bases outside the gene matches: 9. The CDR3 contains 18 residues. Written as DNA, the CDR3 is TGTGCCATCAGTTCCGACGGACTAGCGGGAGGGCGGACCGGGGAGCTGTTTTTT. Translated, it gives CAISSDGLAGGRTGELFF.

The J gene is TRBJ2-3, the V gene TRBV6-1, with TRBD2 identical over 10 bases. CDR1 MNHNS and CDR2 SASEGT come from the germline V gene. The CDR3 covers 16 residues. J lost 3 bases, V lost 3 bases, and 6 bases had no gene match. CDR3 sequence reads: CASSDTAGGPTDTQYF. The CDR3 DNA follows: TGTGCCAGCAGTGACACAGCGGGAGGGCCTACAGATACGCAGTATTTT.

DNA of the CDR3: TGTGCCAGCAGTGAGGGACCCACAGATACGCAGTATTTT. Translation gives CASSEGPTDTQYF. V usage is TRBV6-1 and J usage is TRBJ2-3; TRBD1 or TRBD2 may be the D gene (5 bases each). Germline loops: CDR1 MNHNS, CDR2 SASEGT. The V gene lost 3 bases and the J gene lost 2 bases, with 6 bases spanning the gap. This CDR3 comprises 13 residues.

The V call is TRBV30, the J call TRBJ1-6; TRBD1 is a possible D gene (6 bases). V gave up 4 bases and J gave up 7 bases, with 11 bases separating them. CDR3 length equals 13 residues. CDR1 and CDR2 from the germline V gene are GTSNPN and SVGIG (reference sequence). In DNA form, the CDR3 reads TGTGCCTGGAACAGGCAGGGGAATTCACCCCTCCACTTT. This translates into CAWNRQGNSPLHF.

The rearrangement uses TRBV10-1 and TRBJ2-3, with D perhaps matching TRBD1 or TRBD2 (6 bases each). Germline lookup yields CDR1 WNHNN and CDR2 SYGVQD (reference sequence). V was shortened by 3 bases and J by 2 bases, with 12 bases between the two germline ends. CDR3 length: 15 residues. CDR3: CASSDGGRSTDTQYF. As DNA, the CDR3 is TGCGCCAGCAGTGATGGGGGGCGATCCACAGATACGCAGTATTTT.

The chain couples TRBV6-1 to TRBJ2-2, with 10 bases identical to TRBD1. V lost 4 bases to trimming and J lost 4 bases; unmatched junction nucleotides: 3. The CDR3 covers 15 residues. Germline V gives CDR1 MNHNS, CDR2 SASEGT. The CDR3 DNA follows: TGTGCCAGCAGTGGACAGGGGGCTGTCACCGGGGAGCTGTTTTTT. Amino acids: CASSGQGAVTGELFF.

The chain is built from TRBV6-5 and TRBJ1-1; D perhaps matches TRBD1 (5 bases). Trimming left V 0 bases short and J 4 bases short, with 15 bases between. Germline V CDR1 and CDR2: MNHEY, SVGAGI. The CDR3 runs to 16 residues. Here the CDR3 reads CASSYSIGAGGTEAFF. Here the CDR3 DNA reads TGTGCCAGCAGTTACTCTATCGGGGCTGGGGGCACTGAAGCTTTCTTT.

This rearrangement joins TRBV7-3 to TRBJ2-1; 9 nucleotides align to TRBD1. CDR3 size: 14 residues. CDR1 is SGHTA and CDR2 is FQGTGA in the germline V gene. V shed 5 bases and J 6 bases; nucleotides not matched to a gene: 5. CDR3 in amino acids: CASSQQGAVNEQFF. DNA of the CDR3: TGTGCCAGCAGCCAACAGGGGGCGGTCAATGAGCAGTTCTTC.

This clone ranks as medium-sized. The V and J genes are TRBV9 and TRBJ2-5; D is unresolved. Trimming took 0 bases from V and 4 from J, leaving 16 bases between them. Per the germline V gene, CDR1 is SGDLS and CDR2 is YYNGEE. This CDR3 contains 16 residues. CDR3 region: CASSVVGDQYRETQYF. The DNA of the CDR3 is TGTGCCAGCAGCGTAGTAGGAGACCAATACCGAGAGACCCAGTACTTC.

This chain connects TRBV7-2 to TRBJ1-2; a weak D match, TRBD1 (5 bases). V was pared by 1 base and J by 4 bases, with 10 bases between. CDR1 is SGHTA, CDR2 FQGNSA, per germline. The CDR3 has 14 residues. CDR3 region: CASSLVPGTYGYTF. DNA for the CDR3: TGTGCCAGCAGCTTAGTCCCAGGGACCTATGGCTACACCTTC.

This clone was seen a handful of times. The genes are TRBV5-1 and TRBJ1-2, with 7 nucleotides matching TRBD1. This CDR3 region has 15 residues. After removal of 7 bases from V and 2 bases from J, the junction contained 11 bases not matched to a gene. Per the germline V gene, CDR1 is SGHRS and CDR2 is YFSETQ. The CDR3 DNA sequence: TGCGCCAGCGGTCCTAGGATACAGGGGAACTATGGCTACACCTTC. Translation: CASGPRIQGNYGYTF.

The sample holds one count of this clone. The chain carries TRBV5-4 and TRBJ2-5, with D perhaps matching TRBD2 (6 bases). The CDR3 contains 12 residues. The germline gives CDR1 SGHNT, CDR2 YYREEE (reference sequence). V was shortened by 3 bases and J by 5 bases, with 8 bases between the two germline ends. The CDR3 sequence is CASSWGEETQYF. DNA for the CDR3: TGTGCCAGCAGCTGGGGGGAGGAGACCCAGTACTTC. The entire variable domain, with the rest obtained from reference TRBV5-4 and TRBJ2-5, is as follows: ETGVTQSPTHLIKTRGQQVTLRCSSQSGHNTVSWYQQALGQGPQFIFQYYREEENGRGNFPPRFSGLQFPNYSSELNVNALELDDSALYLCASSWGEETQYFGPGTRLLVL.

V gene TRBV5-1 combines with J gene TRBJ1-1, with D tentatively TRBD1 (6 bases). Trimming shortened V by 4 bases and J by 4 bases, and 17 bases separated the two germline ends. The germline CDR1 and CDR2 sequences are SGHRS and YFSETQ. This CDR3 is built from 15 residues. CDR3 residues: CASSPTQGLGTEAFF. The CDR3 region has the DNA TGCGCCAGCAGCCCTACCCAGGGGCTTGGCACTGAAGCTTTCTTT.

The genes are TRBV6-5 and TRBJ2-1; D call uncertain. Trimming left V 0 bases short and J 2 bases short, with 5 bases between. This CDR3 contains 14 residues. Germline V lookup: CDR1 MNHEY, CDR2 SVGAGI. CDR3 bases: TGTGCCAGCAGTTACTCAGTCCCCTACAATGAGCAGTTCTTC. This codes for CASSYSVPYNEQFF.

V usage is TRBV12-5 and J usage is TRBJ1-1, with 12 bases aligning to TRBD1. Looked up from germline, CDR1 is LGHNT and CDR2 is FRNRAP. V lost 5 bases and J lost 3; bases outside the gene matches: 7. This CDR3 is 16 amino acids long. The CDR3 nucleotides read TGTGCTAGTGGTATAGGGACAGGGGGCCGGTACACTGAAGCTTTCTTT. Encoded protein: CASGIGTGGRYTEAFF.

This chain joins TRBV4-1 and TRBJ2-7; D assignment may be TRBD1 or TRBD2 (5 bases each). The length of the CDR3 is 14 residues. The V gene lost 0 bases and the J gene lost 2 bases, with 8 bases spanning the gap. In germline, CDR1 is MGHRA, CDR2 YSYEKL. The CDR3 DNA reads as TGCGCCAGCAGCCAAGAAAGGGGACCCTACGAGCAGTACTTC. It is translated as CASSQERGPYEQYF.